This T cell receptor (beta chain) was captured by sequencing in a study of response to subunit inactivated influenza vaccine. MiXCR was run by TCRdb on the RT-PCR reads, yielding one entry per CDR3 protein. The sample contains 450,000 to 600,000 distinct CDR3 sequences, about 7.6% of which appear only once. In this sample, this clonotype turned up a few times. The antigen remains unidentified. Study-level points and caveats: Authors suggested seasonal influenza vaccinations each recruit few new T cells.

CDR3 length: 18 residues. Germline V gene sequence: CDR1 SGHAT, CDR2 FQNNGV. The junction had 15 bases not matched to a gene; V was cut back by 4 bases and J by 5 bases. Source: PBMCs from blood, taken around 25 months after vaccination. The gene calls are TRBV11-2 and TRBJ1-3, with 9 nucleotides matching TRBD1. This receptor was taken from a man aged 50 to 69 who received an inactivated influenza vaccine. CDR3 sequence: CASSSGTGLVGTRNTIYF. The CDR3 nucleotides read TGTGCCAGCAGCTCGGGGACAGGGCTGGTGGGGACCAGAAACACCATATATTTT.